The present T cell receptor (beta chain) was sequenced within a study of cytotoxic CD8 clonotypes in ibrutinib-treated CLL. This CDR3 comprises 18 residues. CDR1 MNHEY and CDR2 SMNVEV come from the germline V gene (reference sequence). V was clipped by 5 bases and J by 1 base; unmatched bases: 16. Repertoires were generated with immunoSEQ multiplex PCR, while TCRdb's copy carries only in-frame clones and drops some. The sample holds roughly 130,000 clones; 85% to 95% are singletons and the top ten take about a tenth. The receptor was derived from a human donor with chronic lymphocytic leukemia. The sequencing used PBMCs, collected after 12 months of ibrutinib treatment. This chain links TRBV27 with TRBJ2-7, with TRBD2 matching 8 bases. CDR3 protein: CASSRRSSAGVRSYEQYF. The CDR3 DNA follows: TGTGCCAGCAGTCGACGCAGCTCAGCGGGAGTCAGGTCCTACGAGCAGTACTTC.